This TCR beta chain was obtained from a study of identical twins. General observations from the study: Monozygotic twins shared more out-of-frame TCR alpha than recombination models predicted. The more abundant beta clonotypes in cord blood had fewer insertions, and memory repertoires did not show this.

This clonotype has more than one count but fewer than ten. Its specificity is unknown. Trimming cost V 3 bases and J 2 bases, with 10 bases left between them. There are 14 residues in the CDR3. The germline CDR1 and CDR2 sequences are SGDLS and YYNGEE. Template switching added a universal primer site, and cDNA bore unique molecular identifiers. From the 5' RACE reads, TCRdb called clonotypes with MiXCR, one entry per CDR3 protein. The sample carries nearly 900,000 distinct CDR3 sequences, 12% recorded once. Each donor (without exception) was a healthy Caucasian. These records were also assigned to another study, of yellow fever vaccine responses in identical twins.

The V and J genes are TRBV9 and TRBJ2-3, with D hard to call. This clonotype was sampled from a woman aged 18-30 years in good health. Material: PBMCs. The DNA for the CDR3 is TGTGCCAGCAGCGCGATAGGCCTCACAGATACGCAGTATTTT. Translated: CASSAIGLTDTQYF.